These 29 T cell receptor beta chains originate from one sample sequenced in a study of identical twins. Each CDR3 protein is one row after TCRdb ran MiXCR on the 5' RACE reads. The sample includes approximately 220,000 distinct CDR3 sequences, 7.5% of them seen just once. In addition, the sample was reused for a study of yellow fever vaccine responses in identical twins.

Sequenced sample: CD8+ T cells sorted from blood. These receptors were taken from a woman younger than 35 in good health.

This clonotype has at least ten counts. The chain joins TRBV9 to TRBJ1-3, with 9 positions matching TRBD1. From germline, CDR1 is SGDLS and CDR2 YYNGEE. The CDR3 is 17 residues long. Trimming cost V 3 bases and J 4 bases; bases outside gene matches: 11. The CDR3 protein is CASSEDSDRGEGNTIYF. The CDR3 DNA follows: TGTGCCAGCAGCGAAGATTCGGACAGGGGTGAAGGAAACACCATATATTTT.

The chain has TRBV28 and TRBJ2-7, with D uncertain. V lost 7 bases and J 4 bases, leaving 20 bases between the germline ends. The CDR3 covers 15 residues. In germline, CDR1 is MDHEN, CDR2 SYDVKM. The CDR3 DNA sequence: TGTGCCAGCAACCCGTTCGTTCGGACGACATACGAGCAGTACTTC. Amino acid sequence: CASNPFVRTTYEQYF.

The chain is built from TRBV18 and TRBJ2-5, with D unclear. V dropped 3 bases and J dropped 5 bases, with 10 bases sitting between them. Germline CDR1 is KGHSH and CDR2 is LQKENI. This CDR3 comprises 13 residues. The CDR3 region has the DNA TGTGCCAGCTCACCCCCCAAAGGGGAGACCCAGTACTTC. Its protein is CASSPPKGETQYF.

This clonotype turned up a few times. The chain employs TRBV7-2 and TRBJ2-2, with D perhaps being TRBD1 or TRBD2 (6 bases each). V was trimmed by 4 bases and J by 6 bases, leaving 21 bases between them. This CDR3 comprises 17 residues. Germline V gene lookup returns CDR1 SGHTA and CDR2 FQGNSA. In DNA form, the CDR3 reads TGTGCCAGCAGCTACTTAGAGGCATACAGGGAGGCCGGGGAGCTGTTTTTT. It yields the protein CASSYLEAYREAGELFF.

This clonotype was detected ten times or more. The CDR3 protein is CASSLAQGGTSGKDNEQFF. CDR3 DNA: TGTGCCAGCAGCTTAGCTCAAGGGGGAACTAGCGGGAAAGACAATGAGCAGTTCTTC. V gene TRBV11-1 combines with J gene TRBJ2-1; 10 bases fit TRBD2. Germline trimming cut 0 bases from V and 5 bases from J; bases unmatched to any gene: 13. Germline V gene sequence: CDR1 SGHAT, CDR2 FQDESV (reference sequence). The CDR3 covers 19 residues.

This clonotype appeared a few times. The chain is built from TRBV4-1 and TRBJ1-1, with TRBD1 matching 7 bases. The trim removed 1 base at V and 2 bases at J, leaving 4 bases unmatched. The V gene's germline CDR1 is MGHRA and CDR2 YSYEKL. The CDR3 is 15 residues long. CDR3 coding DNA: TGCGCCAGCAGCCAAGCGGGACAGCTTAACACTGAAGCTTTCTTT. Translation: CASSQAGQLNTEAFF.

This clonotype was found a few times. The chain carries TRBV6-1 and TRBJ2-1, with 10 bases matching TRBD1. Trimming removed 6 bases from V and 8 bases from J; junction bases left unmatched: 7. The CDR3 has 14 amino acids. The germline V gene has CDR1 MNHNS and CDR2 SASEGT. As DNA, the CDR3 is TGTGCCAGCAGGGGACAGGGGATTTTAGATGAGCAGTTCTTC. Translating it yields CASRGQGILDEQFF.

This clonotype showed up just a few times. CDR3 amino acids: CASSQERLQANYGYTF. Written as DNA, the CDR3 is TGCGCCAGCAGCCAAGAGAGGTTGCAGGCGAACTATGGCTACACCTTC. The V gene is TRBV4-1, the J gene TRBJ1-2; D is uncertain. Germline V CDR1 and CDR2: MGHRA, YSYEKL. The germline V and J ends were trimmed by 0 bases and 2 bases, with 13 bases remaining between them. The CDR3 consists of 16 residues.

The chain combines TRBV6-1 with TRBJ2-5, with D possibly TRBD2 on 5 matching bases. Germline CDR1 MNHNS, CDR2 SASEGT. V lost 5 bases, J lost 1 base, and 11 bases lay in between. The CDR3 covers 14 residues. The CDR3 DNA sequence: TGTGCCAGCAGTCCAAGGGAGCTCCAAGAGACCCAGTACTTC. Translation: CASSPRELQETQYF.

The CDR3 loop is CASRGQRLAGARINTGELFF. CDR3 bases: TGCGCCAGCAGGGGACAAAGACTAGCGGGGGCCCGAATTAACACCGGGGAGCTGTTTTTT. The chain couples TRBV23-1 to TRBJ2-2; 12 nucleotides agree with TRBD2. TRBV23-1 is identified as an open reading frame with a role that is uncertain. The CDR3 is 20 amino acids. The V gene end was trimmed by 6 bases and the J gene end by 2 bases; junction bases not matched to a gene: 16.

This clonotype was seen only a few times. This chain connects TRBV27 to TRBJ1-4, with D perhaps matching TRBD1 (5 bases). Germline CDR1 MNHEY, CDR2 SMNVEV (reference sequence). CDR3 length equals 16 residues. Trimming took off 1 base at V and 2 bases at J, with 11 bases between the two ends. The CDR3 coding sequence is TGTGCCAGCAGTTTATGGGGGACGGGTACTAATGAAAAACTGTTTTTT. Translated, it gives CASSLWGTGTNEKLFF. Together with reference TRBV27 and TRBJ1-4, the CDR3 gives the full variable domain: EAQVTQNPRYLITVTGKKLTVTCSQNMNHEYMSWYRQDPGLGLRQIYYSMNVEVTDKGDVPEGYKVSRKEKRNFPLILESPSPNQTSLYFCASSLWGTGTNEKLFFGSGTQLSVL.

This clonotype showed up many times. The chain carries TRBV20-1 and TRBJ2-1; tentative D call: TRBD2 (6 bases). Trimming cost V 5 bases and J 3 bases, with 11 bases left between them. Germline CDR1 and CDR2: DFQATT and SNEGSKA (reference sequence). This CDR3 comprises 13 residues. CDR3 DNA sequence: TGCAGTGCTCCAACCGGGGGCTACAATGAGCAGTTCTTC. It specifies CSAPTGGYNEQFF.

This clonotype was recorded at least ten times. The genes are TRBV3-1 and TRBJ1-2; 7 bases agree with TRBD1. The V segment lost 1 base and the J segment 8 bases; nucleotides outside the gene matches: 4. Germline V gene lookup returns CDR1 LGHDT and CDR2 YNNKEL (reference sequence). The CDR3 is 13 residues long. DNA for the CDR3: TGTGCCAGCAGCCAAGTCGGGACAGACGGCTACACCTTC. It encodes CASSQVGTDGYTF.

The CDR3 sequence: CASEGAFPDTQYF. CDR3 nucleotide sequence: TGTGCCAGCGAGGGGGCATTCCCAGATACGCAGTATTTT. The V call is TRBV2, the J call TRBJ2-3; 7 bases are a match to TRBD1. V was clipped by 8 bases and J by 4 bases; unmatched bases: 6. The CDR3 extends over 13 amino acids. CDR1 is SNHLY and CDR2 is FYNNEI in the germline V gene.

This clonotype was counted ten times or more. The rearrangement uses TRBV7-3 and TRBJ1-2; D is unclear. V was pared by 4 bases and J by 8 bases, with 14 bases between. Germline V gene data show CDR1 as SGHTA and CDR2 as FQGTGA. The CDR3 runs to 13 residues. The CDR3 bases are TGTGCCAGCAGCTACCCTGGAAGGGAGGGCTACACCTTC. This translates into CASSYPGREGYTF.

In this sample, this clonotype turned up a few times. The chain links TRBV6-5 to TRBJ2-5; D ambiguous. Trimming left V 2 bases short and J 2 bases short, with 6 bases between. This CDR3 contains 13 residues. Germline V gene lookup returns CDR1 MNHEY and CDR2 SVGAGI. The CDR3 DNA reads TGTGCCAGCAGTTACCAAGGTCAAGAGACCCAGTACTTC. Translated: CASSYQGQETQYF.

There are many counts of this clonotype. This CDR3 reads CASSYRDIQETQYF. The CDR3 DNA follows: TGTGCCAGCAGTTACCGGGACATCCAAGAGACCCAGTACTTC. The chain links TRBV6-2 or TRBV6-3 to TRBJ2-5; D may be TRBD1 (6 bases). The V end lost 2 bases, the J end lost 1 base, and 8 bases lay between the germline ends. The CDR3 is 14 amino acids. The germline V gene has CDR1 MNHEY and CDR2 SVGEGT.

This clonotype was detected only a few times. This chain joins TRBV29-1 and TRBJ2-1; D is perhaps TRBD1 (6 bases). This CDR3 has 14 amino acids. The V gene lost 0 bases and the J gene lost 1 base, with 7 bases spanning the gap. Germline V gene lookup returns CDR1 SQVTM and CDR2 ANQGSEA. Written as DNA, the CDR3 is TGCAGCGTTGAAGATCAGGGGTCCTACAATGAGCAGTTCTTC. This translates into CSVEDQGSYNEQFF.

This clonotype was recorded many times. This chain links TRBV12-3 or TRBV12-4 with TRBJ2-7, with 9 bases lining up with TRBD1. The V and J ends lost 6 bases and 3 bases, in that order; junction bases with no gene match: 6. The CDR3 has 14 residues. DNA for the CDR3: TGTGCCAGCAGCTCCGGGACAGGGAGCTACGAGCAGTACTTC. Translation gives CASSSGTGSYEQYF.

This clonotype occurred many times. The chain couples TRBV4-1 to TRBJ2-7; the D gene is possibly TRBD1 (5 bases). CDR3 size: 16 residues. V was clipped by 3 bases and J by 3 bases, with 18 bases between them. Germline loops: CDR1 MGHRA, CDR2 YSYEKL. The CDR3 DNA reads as TGCGCCAGCAGCCATCCATACAGGCCGGTTGACTACGAGCAGTACGTC. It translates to CASSHPYRPVDYEQYV.

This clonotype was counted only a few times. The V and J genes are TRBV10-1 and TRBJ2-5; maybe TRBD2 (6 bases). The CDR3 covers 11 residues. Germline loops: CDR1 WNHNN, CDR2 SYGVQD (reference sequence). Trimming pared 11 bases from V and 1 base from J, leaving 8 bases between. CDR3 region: CAGDFQETQYF. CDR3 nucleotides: TGCGCCGGGGACTTCCAAGAGACCCAGTACTTC.

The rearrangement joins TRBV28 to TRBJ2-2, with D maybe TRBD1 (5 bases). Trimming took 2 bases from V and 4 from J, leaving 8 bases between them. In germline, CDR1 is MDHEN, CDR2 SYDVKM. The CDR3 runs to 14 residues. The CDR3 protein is CASSLARVTGELFF. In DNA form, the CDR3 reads TGTGCCAGCAGTTTAGCCAGGGTCACCGGGGAGCTGTTTTTT.

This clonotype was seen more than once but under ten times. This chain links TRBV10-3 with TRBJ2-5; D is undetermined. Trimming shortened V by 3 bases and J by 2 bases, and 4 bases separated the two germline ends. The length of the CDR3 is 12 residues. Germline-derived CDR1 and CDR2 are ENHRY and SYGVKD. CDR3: CAISDPQETQYF. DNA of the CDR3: TGTGCCATCAGTGACCCGCAAGAGACCCAGTACTTC.

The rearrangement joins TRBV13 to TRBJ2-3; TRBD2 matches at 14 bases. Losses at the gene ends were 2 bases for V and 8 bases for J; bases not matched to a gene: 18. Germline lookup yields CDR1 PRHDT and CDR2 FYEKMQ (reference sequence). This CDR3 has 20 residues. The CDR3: CASSLRLAGGPTGSKFTQYF. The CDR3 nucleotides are TGTGCCAGCAGCTTAAGACTAGCGGGAGGGCCTACTGGTTCGAAGTTTACGCAGTATTTT. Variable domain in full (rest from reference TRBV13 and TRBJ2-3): AAGVIQSPRHLIKEKRETATLKCYPIPRHDTVYWYQQGPGQDPQFLISFYEKMQSDKGSIPDRFSAQQFSDYHSELNMSSLELGDSALYFCASSLRLAGGPTGSKFTQYFGPGTRLTVL.

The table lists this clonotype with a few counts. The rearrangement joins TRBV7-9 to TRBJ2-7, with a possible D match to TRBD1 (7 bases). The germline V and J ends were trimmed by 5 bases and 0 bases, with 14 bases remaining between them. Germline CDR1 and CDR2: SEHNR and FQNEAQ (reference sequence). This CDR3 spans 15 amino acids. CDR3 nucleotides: TGTGCCAGCAGCCCCAGGGGGGCCCCCTCCTACGAGCAGTACTTC. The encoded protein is CASSPRGAPSYEQYF.

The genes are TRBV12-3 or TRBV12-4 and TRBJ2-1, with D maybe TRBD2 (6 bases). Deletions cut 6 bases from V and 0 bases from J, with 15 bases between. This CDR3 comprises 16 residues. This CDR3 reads CASSGLPESSYNEQFF. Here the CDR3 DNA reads TGTGCCAGCAGCGGACTACCAGAGAGCTCCTACAATGAGCAGTTCTTC.

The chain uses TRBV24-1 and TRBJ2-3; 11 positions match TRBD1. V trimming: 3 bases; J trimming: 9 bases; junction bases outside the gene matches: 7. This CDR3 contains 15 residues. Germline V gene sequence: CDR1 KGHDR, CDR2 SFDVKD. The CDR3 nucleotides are TGTGCCACCAGTGATCCCGGGACAGGGGGGGAAACGCAGTATTTT. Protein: CATSDPGTGGETQYF.

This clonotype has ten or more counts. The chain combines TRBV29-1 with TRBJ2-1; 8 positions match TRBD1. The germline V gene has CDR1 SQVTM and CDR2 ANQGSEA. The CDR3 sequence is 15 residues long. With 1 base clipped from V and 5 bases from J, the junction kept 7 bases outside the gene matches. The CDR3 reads CSVEGGDRPHNEQFF. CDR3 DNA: TGCAGCGTTGAAGGAGGGGACAGGCCCCACAATGAGCAGTTCTTC.

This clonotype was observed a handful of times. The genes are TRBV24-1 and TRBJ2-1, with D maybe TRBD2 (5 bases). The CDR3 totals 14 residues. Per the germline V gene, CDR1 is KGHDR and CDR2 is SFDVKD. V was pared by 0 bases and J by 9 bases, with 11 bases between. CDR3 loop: CATSDLQESGEQFF. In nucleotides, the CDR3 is TGTGCCACCAGTGATTTGCAGGAGAGCGGTGAGCAGTTCTTC.